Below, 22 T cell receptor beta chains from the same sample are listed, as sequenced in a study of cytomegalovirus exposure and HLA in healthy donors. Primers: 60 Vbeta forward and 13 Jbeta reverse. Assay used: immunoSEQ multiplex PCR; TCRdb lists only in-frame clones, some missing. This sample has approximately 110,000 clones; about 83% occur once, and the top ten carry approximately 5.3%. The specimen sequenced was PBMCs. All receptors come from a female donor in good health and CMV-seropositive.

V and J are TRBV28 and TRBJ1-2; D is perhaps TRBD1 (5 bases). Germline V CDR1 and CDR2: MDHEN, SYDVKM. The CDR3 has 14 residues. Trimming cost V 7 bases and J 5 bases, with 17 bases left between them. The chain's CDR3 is CASTPGRGRYGYTF. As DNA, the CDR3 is TGTGCCAGCACCCCAGGGAGGGGTAGATATGGCTACACCTTC.

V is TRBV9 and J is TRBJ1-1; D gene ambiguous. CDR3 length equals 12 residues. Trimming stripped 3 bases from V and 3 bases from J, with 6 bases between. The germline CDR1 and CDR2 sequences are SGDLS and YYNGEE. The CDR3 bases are TGTGCCAGCAGCGGATCGGACACTGAAGCTTTCTTT. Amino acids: CASSGSDTEAFF.

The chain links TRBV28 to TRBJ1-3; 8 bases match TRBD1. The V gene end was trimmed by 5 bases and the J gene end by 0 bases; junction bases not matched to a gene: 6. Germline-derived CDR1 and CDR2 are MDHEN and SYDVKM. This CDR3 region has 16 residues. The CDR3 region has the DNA TGTGCCAGCAGTGTCAGACAGGGGAGCTCTGGAAACACCATATATTTT. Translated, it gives CASSVRQGSSGNTIYF.

The CDR3 region has the DNA TGTGCCAGCAGCTTAGTGGAGACTAGCGGGAGGGCGAGGGTCAATGAGCAGTTCTTC. This encodes CASSLVETSGRARVNEQFF. The gene calls are TRBV7-8 and TRBJ2-1; 14 nucleotides line up with TRBD2. The germline V gene encodes CDR1 SGHVS and CDR2 FQNEAQ. There are 19 residues in the CDR3. The V gene end was trimmed by 1 base and the J gene end by 6 bases; junction bases not matched to a gene: 11.

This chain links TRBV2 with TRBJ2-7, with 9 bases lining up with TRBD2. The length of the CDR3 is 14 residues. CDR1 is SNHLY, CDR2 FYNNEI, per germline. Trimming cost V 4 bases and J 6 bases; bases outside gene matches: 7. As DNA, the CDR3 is TGTGCCAGCAGTGCGGGGCGGGAGGGCCTCGAGCAGTACTTC. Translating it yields CASSAGREGLEQYF.

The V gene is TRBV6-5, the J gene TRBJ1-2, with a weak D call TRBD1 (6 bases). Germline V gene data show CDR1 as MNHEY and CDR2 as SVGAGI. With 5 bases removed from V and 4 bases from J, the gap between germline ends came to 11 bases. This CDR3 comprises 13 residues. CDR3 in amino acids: CASSKAGAYGYTF. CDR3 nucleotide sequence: TGTGCCAGCAGTAAAGCAGGGGCCTATGGCTACACCTTC.

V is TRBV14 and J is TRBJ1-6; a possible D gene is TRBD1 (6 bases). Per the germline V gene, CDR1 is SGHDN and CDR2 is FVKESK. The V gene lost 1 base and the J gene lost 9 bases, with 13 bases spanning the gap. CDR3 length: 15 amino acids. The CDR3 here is CASSQASRGTSPLHF. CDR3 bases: TGTGCCAGCAGCCAAGCTTCCAGGGGTACTTCACCCCTCCACTTT.

CDR3 nucleotides: TGTGCCAGTAGTATACCTCAGGGCGGAAGCGGCTACACCTTC. It is translated as CASSIPQGGSGYTF. This chain uses TRBV19 with TRBJ1-2, with D perhaps matching TRBD1 (5 bases). The CDR3 consists of 14 residues. With 2 bases removed from V and 8 bases from J, the gap between germline ends came to 15 bases. Germline V lookup: CDR1 LNHDA, CDR2 SQIVND (reference sequence).

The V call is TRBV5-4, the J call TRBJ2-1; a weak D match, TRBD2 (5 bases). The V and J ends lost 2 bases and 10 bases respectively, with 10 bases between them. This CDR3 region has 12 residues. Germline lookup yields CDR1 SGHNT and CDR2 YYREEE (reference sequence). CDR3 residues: CASSFSPGEQFF. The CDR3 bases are TGTGCCAGCAGCTTTTCACCGGGAGAGCAGTTCTTC.

The chain's CDR3 is CASSQDRARGATNEKLFF. CDR3 sequence (DNA): TGCGCCAGCAGCCAAGATCGAGCCAGGGGGGCAACTAATGAAAAACTGTTTTTT. The V and J genes are TRBV4-3 and TRBJ1-4; 7 bases are shared with TRBD1. CDR1 is LGHNA and CDR2 is YSLEER in the germline V gene. Trimming cost V 0 bases and J 0 bases; bases outside gene matches: 7. CDR3 length equals 18 residues.

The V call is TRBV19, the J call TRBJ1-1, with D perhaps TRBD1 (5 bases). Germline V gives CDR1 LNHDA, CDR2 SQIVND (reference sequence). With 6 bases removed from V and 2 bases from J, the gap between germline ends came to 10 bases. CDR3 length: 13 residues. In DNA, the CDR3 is TGTGCCAGTAGCCCCAGGGAAAACACTGAAGCTTTCTTT. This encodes CASSPRENTEAFF.

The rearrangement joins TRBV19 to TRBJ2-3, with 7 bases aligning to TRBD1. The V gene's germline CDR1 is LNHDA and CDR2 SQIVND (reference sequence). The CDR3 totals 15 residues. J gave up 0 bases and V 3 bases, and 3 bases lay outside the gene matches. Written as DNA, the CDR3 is TGTGCCAGTAGTATGAAGGGGGCGAGCACAGATACGCAGTATTTT. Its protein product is CASSMKGASTDTQYF.

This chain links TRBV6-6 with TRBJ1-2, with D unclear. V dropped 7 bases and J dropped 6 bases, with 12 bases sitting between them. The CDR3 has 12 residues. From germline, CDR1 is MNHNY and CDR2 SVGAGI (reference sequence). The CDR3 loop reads CASNARWDGYTF. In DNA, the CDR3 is TGTGCCAGCAACGCCAGGTGGGATGGCTACACCTTC.

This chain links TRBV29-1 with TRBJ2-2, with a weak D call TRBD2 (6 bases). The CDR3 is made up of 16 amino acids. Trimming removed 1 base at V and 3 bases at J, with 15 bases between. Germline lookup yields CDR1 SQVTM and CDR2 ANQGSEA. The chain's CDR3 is CSVEGEDGRHTGELFF. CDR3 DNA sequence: TGCAGCGTTGAAGGGGAGGATGGGCGTCACACCGGGGAGCTGTTTTTT.

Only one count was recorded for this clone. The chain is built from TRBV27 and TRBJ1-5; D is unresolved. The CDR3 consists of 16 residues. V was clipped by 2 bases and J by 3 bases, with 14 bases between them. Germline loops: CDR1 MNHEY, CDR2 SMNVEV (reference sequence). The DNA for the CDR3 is TGTGCCAGCAGTTTAGTGGTTTCGGGTGTCAATCAGCCCCAGCATTTT. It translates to CASSLVVSGVNQPQHF.

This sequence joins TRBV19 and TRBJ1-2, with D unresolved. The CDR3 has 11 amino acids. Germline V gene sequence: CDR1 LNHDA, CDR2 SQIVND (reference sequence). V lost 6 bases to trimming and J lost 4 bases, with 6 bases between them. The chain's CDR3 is CASRSSYGYTF. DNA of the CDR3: TGTGCCAGTAGATCCAGCTATGGCTACACCTTC.

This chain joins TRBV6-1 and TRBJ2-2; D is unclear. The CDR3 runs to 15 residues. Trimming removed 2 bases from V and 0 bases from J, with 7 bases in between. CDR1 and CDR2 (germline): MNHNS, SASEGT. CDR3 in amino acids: CASSEQRSNTGELFF. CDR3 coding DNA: TGTGCCAGCAGTGAACAGCGCTCGAACACCGGGGAGCTGTTTTTT.

CDR3 nucleotide sequence: TGCGCCAGCAGCTCCTTGGAGCAGGGTCGGGCCTACGAGCAGTACTTC. This codes for CASSSLEQGRAYEQYF. The V call is TRBV5-1, the J call TRBJ2-7; maybe TRBD1 (5 bases). The V gene's germline CDR1 is SGHRS and CDR2 YFSETQ. The CDR3 consists of 16 residues. The ends were cut back, 3 bases at V and 2 bases at J, with 18 bases in the middle.

The chain's CDR3 is CASSVLAGGNNEQFF. The DNA of the CDR3 is TGTGCCAGTAGTGTGCTAGCGGGGGGGAACAATGAGCAGTTCTTC. This sequence joins TRBV19 and TRBJ2-1; the match to TRBD2 covers 12 bases. Germline values: CDR1 LNHDA, CDR2 SQIVND (reference sequence). After removal of 5 bases from V and 5 bases from J, the junction contained 4 bases not matched to a gene. There are 15 residues in the CDR3. Combining the CDR3 with reference TRBV19 and TRBJ2-1 gives the whole variable domain DGGITQSPKYLFRKEGQNVTLSCEQNLNHDAMYWYRQDPGQGLRLIYYSQIVNDFQKGDIAEGYSVSREKKESFPLTVTSAQKNPTAFYLCASSVLAGGNNEQFFGPGTRLTVL.

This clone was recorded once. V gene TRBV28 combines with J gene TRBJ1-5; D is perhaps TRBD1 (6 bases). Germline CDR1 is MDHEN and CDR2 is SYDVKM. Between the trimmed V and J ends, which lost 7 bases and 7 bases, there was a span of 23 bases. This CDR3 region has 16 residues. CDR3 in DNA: TGTGCCAGCACCTTGGGACGGGGGGCTGGATGGCAGCCCCAGCATTTT. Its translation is CASTLGRGAGWQPQHF. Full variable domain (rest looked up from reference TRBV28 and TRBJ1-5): DVKVTQSSRYLVKRTGEKVFLECVQDMDHENMFWYRQDPGLGLRLIYFSYDVKMKEKGDIPEGYSVSREKKERFSLILESASTNQTSMYLCASTLGRGAGWQPQHFGDGTRLSIL.

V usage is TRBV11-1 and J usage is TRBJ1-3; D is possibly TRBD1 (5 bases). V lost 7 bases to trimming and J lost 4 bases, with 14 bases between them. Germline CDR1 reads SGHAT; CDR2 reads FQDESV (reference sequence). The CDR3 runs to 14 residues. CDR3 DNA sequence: TGTGCCAGCACCTGGGGGACTGGCGGAAACACCATATATTTT. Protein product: CASTWGTGGNTIYF.

CDR3 in amino acids: CASSPWTENYGYTF. The CDR3, as DNA: TGTGCCAGCTCACCTTGGACAGAGAACTATGGCTACACCTTC. The chain has TRBV18 and TRBJ1-2; possibly TRBD1 for D (6 bases). The CDR3 covers 14 residues. Germline CDR1 KGHSH, CDR2 LQKENI. V shed 3 bases and J shed 2 bases, with 10 bases lying between them.